These T cell receptor beta chains were read from a single sample in a study of T cell repertoires in cytomegalovirus infection. Which antigens these TCRs recognize remains unknown. One entry per CDR3 protein results from TCRdb running MiXCR on the reads. The repertoire holds about 100,000 distinct CDR3 sequences, under 50% seen once, with approximately 74% in the top ten. The material sequenced was CD8+ T cells from cultured PBMCs, taken from culture after CMV antigen stimulation. The receptors were sampled from a human donor in good health (CMV status not recorded). Some clones in this sample may be carry-over from other donors' samples. Both conserved end residues are part of each CDR3. Fields, in order: clone size, J gene, V gene, D gene, CDR3 DNA, CDR3 protein. D genes are given only for firm matches. A row's size may be missing; if present it is once, few, many or a size class.

size: NA
J: TRBJ2-7
V: TRBV10-3
D: TRBD1
DNA: TGTGCCATCCGTGGACAGGGGAACTACGAGCAGTACTTC
CDR3: CAIRGQGNYEQYF

size: NA
J: TRBJ2-2
V: TRBV7-2
D: NA
DNA: TGTGCCAGCAGCCGACCCGGGAGCGCTCCTCCCGGGGAGCTGTTTTTT
CDR3: CASSRPGSAPPGELFF

size: NA
J: TRBJ2-1
V: TRBV7-2
D: NA
DNA: TGTGCCAGCAGCTTAGGGCCGAGCTCGGAGCAGTTCTTC
CDR3: CASSLGPSSEQFF

size: NA
J: TRBJ2-7
V: TRBV7-6
D: NA
DNA: TGTGCCAGCAGCTTAAACAGGGACTACGAGCAGTACTTC
CDR3: CASSLNRDYEQYF

size: few
J: TRBJ1-1
V: TRBV7-2
D: TRBD1
DNA: TGTGCCAGCAGCTTGGGTGCGAGGGGGCGGGTGAACACTGAAGCTTTCTTT
CDR3: CASSLGARGRVNTEAFF

size: few
J: TRBJ2-1
V: TRBV12-3/TRBV12-4
D: NA
DNA: TGTGCCAGCAGTTTTAGTCGGGGGGCCCACAATGAGCAGTTCTTC
CDR3: CASSFSRGAHNEQFF

size: NA
J: TRBJ2-7
V: TRBV27
D: NA
DNA: TGTGCCAGCAGTCGAGGCAGTGCCTACGAGCAGTACTTC
CDR3: CASSRGSAYEQYF

size: NA
J: TRBJ2-4
V: TRBV6-2/TRBV6-3
D: NA
DNA: TGTGCCAGCAGCGTACTATCGGCCAAAAACATTCAGTACTTC
CDR3: CASSVLSAKNIQYF

size: NA
J: TRBJ2-2
V: TRBV20-1
D: NA
DNA: TGCAGTGCTAGCCTGGGGGCCAACACCGGGGAGCTGTTTTTT
CDR3: CSASLGANTGELFF

size: few
J: TRBJ1-1
V: TRBV20-1
D: NA
DNA: TGCAGTGCTAGGGACAGGAACACTGAAGCTTTCTTT
CDR3: CSARDRNTEAFF

size: NA
J: TRBJ2-5
V: TRBV15
D: NA
DNA: TGTGCCACCAGCCAATGGGTGGGCGCCAGGATGGAGACCCAGTACTTC
CDR3: CATSQWVGARMETQYF

size: many
J: TRBJ1-1
V: TRBV5-1
D: TRBD1
DNA: TGCGCCAGCAGCTTGGGGACAGGGTTAAACACTGAAGCTTTCTTT
CDR3: CASSLGTGLNTEAFF

size: NA
J: TRBJ1-5
V: TRBV19
D: NA
DNA: TGTGCCAGTAGTCCCGATGGGTATAGCAATCAGCCCCAGAATTTT
CDR3: CASSPDGYSNQPQNF

size: NA
J: TRBJ2-2
V: TRBV7-9
D: TRBD2
DNA: TGTGCCAGCAGCTCATCCAGCGGGGGGACCGGGGAGCTGTTTTTT
CDR3: CASSSSSGGTGELFF

size: many
J: TRBJ2-5
V: TRBV7-6
D: NA
DNA: TGTGCCAGCAGCTTAGCCCCGGGGGGCGAGACCCAGTACTTC
CDR3: CASSLAPGGETQYF

size: NA
J: TRBJ1-2
V: TRBV6-6
D: NA
DNA: TGTACCAGCAGTTACGGGCAAGCGGATGGCTACACCTTC
CDR3: CTSSYGQADGYTF

size: NA
J: TRBJ1-2
V: TRBV27
D: NA
DNA: TGTGCCAGCAGCCCCGGGATGAACTATGGCTACACCTTC
CDR3: CASSPGMNYGYTF

size: NA
J: TRBJ2-2
V: TRBV20-1
D: NA
DNA: TGCAGTGCTCTACGGACCGGGGAGCTGTTTTTT
CDR3: CSALRTGELFF

size: many
J: TRBJ2-5
V: TRBV7-9
D: TRBD2
DNA: TGTGCCAGCAGCTTAGCCGCTAGCGGGGAAGAGACCCAGTACTTC
CDR3: CASSLAASGEETQYF

size: NA
J: TRBJ2-5
V: TRBV27
D: NA
DNA: TGTGCCAGCAGTCCTTTCTCATTGTACCAAGAGACCCAGTACTTC
CDR3: CASSPFSLYQETQYF

size: few
J: TRBJ2-1
V: TRBV15
D: NA
DNA: TGTGCCACCAGCAGAGAAGGAGGGGGGGGGTTCAATGAGCAGTTCTTC
CDR3: CATSREGGGGFNEQFF

size: once
J: TRBJ2-3
V: TRBV29-1
D: TRBD1
DNA: TGCAGCGTTGAAGGGGGCTTCCAGGGACAGGGGATTATCACAGATACGCAGTATTTT
CDR3: CSVEGGFQGQGIITDTQYF

size: NA
J: TRBJ1-5
V: TRBV12-3/TRBV12-4
D: NA
DNA: TGTGCCAGCAGTTTAGGTCCATTGGGGAGCAATCAGCCCCAGCATTTT
CDR3: CASSLGPLGSNQPQHF

size: NA
J: TRBJ2-3
V: TRBV27
D: NA
DNA: TGTGCCAGCAGTTTATCTCATTCAGATACGCAGTATTTT
CDR3: CASSLSHSDTQYF

size: few
J: TRBJ1-1
V: TRBV7-6
D: NA
DNA: TGTGCCAGCAGCTTAACCACGGCAGCTGAAGCTTTCTTT
CDR3: CASSLTTAAEAFF

size: NA
J: TRBJ1-5
V: TRBV6-1
D: NA
DNA: TGTGCCACCTCGGGGGTGTCAATTCAGCCCCAGCATTTT
CDR3: CATSGVSIQPQHF

size: NA
J: TRBJ2-6
V: TRBV7-6
D: NA
DNA: TGTGCCAGCAGCTTAGCCCGAGTGGACAGAGATTTCTCTGGGGCCAACGTCCTGACTTTC
CDR3: CASSLARVDRDFSGANVLTF

size: few
J: TRBJ1-1
V: TRBV27
D: TRBD1
DNA: TGTGCCAGCAGTTTATTGAGGGGCAGGGGGTTTCTAGAGGCTGAAGCTTTCTTT
CDR3: CASSLLRGRGFLEAEAFF

size: NA
J: TRBJ2-7
V: TRBV7-2
D: NA
DNA: TGTGCCAGCAGCTTCCCTCCGGGGACCGCGTGGGACGAGCAGTACTTC
CDR3: CASSFPPGTAWDEQYF

size: NA
J: TRBJ1-1
V: TRBV7-3
D: NA
DNA: TGTGCCAGCAGCTTACACGGACAGAACACTGAAGCTTTT
CDR3: CASSLHGQNTEAF

size: NA
J: TRBJ1-3
V: TRBV5-6
D: NA
DNA: TGTGCCAGCACCATGGGGAGCTCTGGAAACACCATATATTTT
CDR3: CASTMGSSGNTIYF

size: NA
J: TRBJ1-1
V: TRBV7-6
D: TRBD1
DNA: TGTGCCAGCAGCCGTAGACAGGGGAACACTGAAGCTTTCTTT
CDR3: CASSRRQGNTEAFF

size: NA
J: TRBJ2-3
V: TRBV12-5
D: NA
DNA: TGTGCTAGTGGCATTTCCGACGTCTACCCCACAGATACGCAGTATTTT
CDR3: CASGISDVYPTDTQYF

size: few
J: TRBJ2-1
V: TRBV12-3/TRBV12-4
D: NA
DNA: TGTGCCAGCAGTTTAACAGGGAGGCTAGGTGAGCAGTTCTTC
CDR3: CASSLTGRLGEQFF

size: many
J: TRBJ2-7
V: TRBV6-2/TRBV6-3
D: NA
DNA: TGTGCCAGCACCAACCGTCCGGACGCAGGGAACGAGCAGTACTTC
CDR3: CASTNRPDAGNEQYF

size: NA
J: TRBJ2-5
V: TRBV3-1
D: NA
DNA: TGTGCCAGCAGCCAAGGTTTGGAGATGAAGACCCAGTACTTC
CDR3: CASSQGLEMKTQYF

size: few
J: TRBJ1-6
V: TRBV5-6
D: TRBD1
DNA: TGTGCCAGCAGCGGAGACAGGGTTGGGGATTCACCCCTCCACTTT
CDR3: CASSGDRVGDSPLHF

size: NA
J: TRBJ2-1
V: TRBV5-4
D: TRBD1
DNA: TGTGCCAGCAGCTCCCCGGGACAGGGTTTGTACAATGAGCAGTTCTTC
CDR3: CASSSPGQGLYNEQFF

size: NA
J: TRBJ1-5
V: TRBV19
D: NA
DNA: TGTGCCAGTAGTAGCGGTGAAGTAGAGGGGCAGCCCCAGCATTTT
CDR3: CASSSGEVEGQPQHF

size: NA
J: TRBJ1-2
V: TRBV12-3/TRBV12-4
D: TRBD1
DNA: TGTGCCAGCAGTCCGGGACAGCTCTATGGCTACACCTTC
CDR3: CASSPGQLYGYTF

size: many
J: TRBJ2-7
V: TRBV4-2
D: NA
DNA: TGTGCCAGCAGCCAAGATACAAGCACCAACGAGCAGTACTTC
CDR3: CASSQDTSTNEQYF

size: NA
J: TRBJ2-1
V: TRBV9
D: TRBD2
DNA: TGTGCCAGCAGCGCAAGACTAGCGGGGGTGTCCAATGAGCAGTTCTTC
CDR3: CASSARLAGVSNEQFF

size: NA
J: TRBJ2-1
V: TRBV6-5
D: NA
DNA: TGTGCCAGCAGTACAGGGAATGAGCAGTTCTTC
CDR3: CASSTGNEQFF

size: once
J: TRBJ2-7
V: TRBV5-5
D: NA
DNA: TGTGCCAGCAGCTTTAGGGTCGGAATGTACGAGCAGTACTTC
CDR3: CASSFRVGMYEQYF

size: NA
J: TRBJ1-5
V: TRBV7-2
D: NA
DNA: TGTGCCAGCAGCGCCGGGAGGGGTCAGCCCCAGCATTTT
CDR3: CASSAGRGQPQHF

size: NA
J: TRBJ1-3
V: TRBV20-1
D: NA
DNA: TGCAGTGCTAGAGATCTCGAGGGCGAATCCCAGAGCTCTGGAAACACCATATATTTT
CDR3: CSARDLEGESQSSGNTIYF

size: NA
J: TRBJ2-3
V: TRBV25-1
D: TRBD1
DNA: TGTGCCAGCAGAGGACAGGGGAAAGATACGCAGTATTTT
CDR3: CASRGQGKDTQYF

size: NA
J: TRBJ1-5
V: TRBV15
D: NA
DNA: TGTGCCACCAGCAGAGATAAGTATCAGCCCCAGCATTTT
CDR3: CATSRDKYQPQHF